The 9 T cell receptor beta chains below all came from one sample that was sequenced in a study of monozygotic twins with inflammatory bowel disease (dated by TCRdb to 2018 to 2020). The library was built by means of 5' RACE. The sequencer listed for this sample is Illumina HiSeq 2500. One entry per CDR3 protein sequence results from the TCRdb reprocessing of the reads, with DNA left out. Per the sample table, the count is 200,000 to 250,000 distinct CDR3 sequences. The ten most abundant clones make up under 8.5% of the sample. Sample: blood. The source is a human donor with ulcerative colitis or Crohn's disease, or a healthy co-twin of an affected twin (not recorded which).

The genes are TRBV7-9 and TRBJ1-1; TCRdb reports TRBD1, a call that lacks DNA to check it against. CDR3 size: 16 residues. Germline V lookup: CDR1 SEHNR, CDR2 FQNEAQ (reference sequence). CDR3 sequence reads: CASSLTGSGGKAEAFF.

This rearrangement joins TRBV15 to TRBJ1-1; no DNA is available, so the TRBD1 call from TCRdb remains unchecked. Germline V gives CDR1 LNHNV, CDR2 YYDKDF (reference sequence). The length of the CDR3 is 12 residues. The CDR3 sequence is CATSSRRDEAFF.

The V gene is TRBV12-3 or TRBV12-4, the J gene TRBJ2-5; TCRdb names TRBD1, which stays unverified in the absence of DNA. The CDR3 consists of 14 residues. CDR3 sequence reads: CASSLAARGENQYF.

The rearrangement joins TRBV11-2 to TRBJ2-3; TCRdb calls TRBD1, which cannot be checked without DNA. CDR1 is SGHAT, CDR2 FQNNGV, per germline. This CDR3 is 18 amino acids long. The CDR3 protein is CASSLRPWDSYSTDTQYF.

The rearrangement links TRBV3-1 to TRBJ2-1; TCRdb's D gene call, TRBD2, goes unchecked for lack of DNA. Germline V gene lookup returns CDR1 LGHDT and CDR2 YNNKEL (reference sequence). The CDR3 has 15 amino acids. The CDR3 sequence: CASSSVGGGAGLQFF.

This CDR3 is CASSPSEGRRQPQHF. The V and J genes are TRBV7-2 and TRBJ1-5; the D call from TCRdb, TRBD1, cannot be confirmed without DNA. There are 15 residues in the CDR3. Germline CDR1 and CDR2: SGHTA and FQGNSA.

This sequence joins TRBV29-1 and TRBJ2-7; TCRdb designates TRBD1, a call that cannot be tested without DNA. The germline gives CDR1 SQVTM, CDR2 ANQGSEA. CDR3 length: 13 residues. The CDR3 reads CSVLRDRGHEQYF.

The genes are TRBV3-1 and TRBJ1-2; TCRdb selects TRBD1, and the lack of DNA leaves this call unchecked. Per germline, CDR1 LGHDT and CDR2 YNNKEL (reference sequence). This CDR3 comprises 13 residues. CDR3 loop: CASRPGSVYGYTF.

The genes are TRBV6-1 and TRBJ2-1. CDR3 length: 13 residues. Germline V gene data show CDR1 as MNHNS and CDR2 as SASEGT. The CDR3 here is CASSEGAYNEQFF.